This T cell receptor beta chain stems from a study of cytomegalovirus exposure and HLA in healthy donors. Overall study results and limits: One cluster of highly shared sequence variants probably arose as a sequencing artifact.

V was pared by 4 bases and J by 1 base, with 8 bases between. The CDR3 length is 14 residues. Germline lookup yields CDR1 SGHDT and CDR2 YYEEEE. In its sample, this clone was seen a few times. Its matching antigen is unknown. The PCR employed 60 Vbeta primers together with 13 Jbeta primers. Using immunoSEQ multiplex PCR, the repertoire was profiled, and TCRdb retains in-frame clones only, with some absent. The table records about 140,000 clones, more than 70% of them present only once. The chain recombines TRBV5-6 with TRBJ2-2; no firm D call. The sequenced sample was PBMCs. This clonotype originated in a middle-aged man in good health and CMV-seronegative. The CDR3 DNA follows: TGTGCCAGCAGCCGGTTCCAGAACACCGGGGAGCTGTTTTTT. Translated, it gives CASSRFQNTGELFF.